Sequencing of this T cell receptor beta chain was carried out in a study of blood T cell repertoires in COVID-19. Trimming took 8 bases from V and 10 from J, leaving 14 bases between them. CDR3 length: 11 residues. Germline CDR1 reads MNHEY; CDR2 reads SMNVEV (reference sequence). Authors' data handling: Amplification from reference gene primers served as the basis for estimated nucleated cell counts. Data came from immunoSEQ multiplex PCR; TCRdb stores just in-frame clones and leaves some out. V, J and clone size derive from that table, while D and trimming were established from the DNA sequence. The sample carries about 430,000 clones, roughly 84% recorded once. Participants were aged about 18 to 90 years from approximately 24 US areas. Clinical histories supplied by participants themselves formed the basis of cohort assignment. Contact with a PCR-confirmed or clinician-diagnosed COVID-19 case occurred within 2 weeks of entry.

J is TRBJ1-1 and V is TRBV27; D is ambiguous. The sample taken for sequencing was PBMCs or T cells enriched from blood (not recorded which). This receptor was obtained from a woman between 18 and 29 years old who had been exposed to COVID-19. For the CDR3, the DNA is TGTGCCAGCTTCGGAGGCACGGGAGCTTTCTTT. This sequence encodes CASFGGTGAFF.